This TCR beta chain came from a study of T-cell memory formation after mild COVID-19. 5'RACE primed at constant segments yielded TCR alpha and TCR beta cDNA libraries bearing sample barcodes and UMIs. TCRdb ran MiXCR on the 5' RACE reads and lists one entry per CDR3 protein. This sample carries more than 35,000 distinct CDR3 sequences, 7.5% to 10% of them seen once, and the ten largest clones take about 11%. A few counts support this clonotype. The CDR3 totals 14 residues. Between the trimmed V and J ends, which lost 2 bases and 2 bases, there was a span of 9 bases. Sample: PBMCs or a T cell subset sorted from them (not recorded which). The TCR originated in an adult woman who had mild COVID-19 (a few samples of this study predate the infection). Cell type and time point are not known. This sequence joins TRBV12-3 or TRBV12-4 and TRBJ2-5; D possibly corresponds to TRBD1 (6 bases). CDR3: CASSLSTGQETQYF. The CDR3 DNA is TGTGCCAGCAGTTTATCCACAGGGCAAGAGACCCAGTACTTC.